The 32 T cell receptor beta chains below all came from one sample that was sequenced in a study of molecular identifiers for immune sequencing clone quantification. TCRdb called the PCR reads again in MiXCR, with one record for every CDR3 protein. The table includes about 510,000 distinct CDR3 sequences, 20% to 25% detected once. The specimen sequenced was naive CD8+ T cells from blood, with Jurkat cell RNA spiked in. Regarding subset: FACS-sorted CD8+CD4-CCR7+CD45RA+ naive T cells. The receptor set was obtained from a human donor in good health. Some libraries in this study had Jurkat cell RNA spiked in.

This clonotype was seen many times. The rearrangement joins TRBV25-1 to TRBJ2-1, with 15 bases aligning to TRBD2. The length of the CDR3 is 19 residues. Per the germline V gene, CDR1 is MGHDK and CDR2 is SYGVNS. Trimming removed 4 bases from V and 1 base from J; junction bases left unmatched: 8. CDR3 nucleotide sequence: TGTGCCAGCAGTGGGGGGGGACTAGCGGGAGGAGGGTCCTACAATGAGCAGTTCTTC. As protein: CASSGGGLAGGGSYNEQFF.

This clonotype was seen repeatedly, ten times or more. This rearrangement joins TRBV4-1 to TRBJ1-1, with 7 bases that match TRBD1. This CDR3 is 14 amino acids long. Per the germline V gene, CDR1 is MGHRA and CDR2 is YSYEKL. V lost 3 bases and J lost 0; bases outside the gene matches: 1. The CDR3 loop reads CASSQGQMNTEAFF. The CDR3 DNA sequence: TGCGCCAGCAGCCAGGGACAGATGAACACTGAAGCTTTCTTT.

At least ten counts were recorded for this clonotype. V gene TRBV9 combines with J gene TRBJ2-5; tentative D call: TRBD1 (7 bases). Germline-derived CDR1 and CDR2 are SGDLS and YYNGEE. CDR3 size: 16 residues. Trimming took off 0 bases at V and 4 bases at J, with 16 bases between the two ends. CDR3 coding DNA: TGTGCCAGCAGCGTAGCAGGGACAGCGGGCCTAGAGACCCAGTACTTC. Translated: CASSVAGTAGLETQYF.

This clonotype was recorded many times. V and J are TRBV5-1 and TRBJ2-5; 9 nucleotides line up with TRBD2. J was trimmed by 3 bases and V by 4 bases; bases with no gene match: 4. CDR1 SGHRS and CDR2 YFSETQ come from the germline V gene. There are 14 residues in the CDR3. CDR3 protein: CASSPWTSEETQYF. For the CDR3, the DNA is TGCGCCAGCAGCCCCTGGACTAGCGAAGAGACCCAGTACTTC.

Comments on this clonotype: A much larger clone differs from this one at a single base, so this may be a read error. The chain employs TRBV20-1 and TRBJ2-7; 7 nucleotides match TRBD2. This CDR3 contains 15 residues. Germline V gene data show CDR1 as DFQATT and CDR2 as SNEGSKA (reference sequence). V was pared by 4 bases and J by 0 bases, with 9 bases of the junction left unmatched. The CDR3 DNA reads as TGCAGTGCTAAAGGAGGGCTAGCGGTCTCCTACGAGCAGTACTTC. Encoded protein: CSAKGGLAVSYEQYF.

This clonotype was picked up one time. A much larger clone differs from this one at a single base, so this may be a read error. The chain uses TRBV7-9 and TRBJ2-7; 11 bases map to TRBD1. Trimming took 4 bases from V and 7 from J; bases not matched to a gene: 9. The germline gives CDR1 SEHNR, CDR2 FQNEAQ (reference sequence). The CDR3 runs 15 residues. The CDR3 sequence is CASSSQDRGHGEQYF. CDR3 DNA: TGTGCCAGCAGCTCGCAGGACAGGGGGCATGGGGAGCAGTACTTC.

This clonotype came up many times. J is TRBJ2-3 and V is TRBV12-3 or TRBV12-4, with D hard to call. The CDR3 totals 16 residues. Trimming removed 6 bases from V and 2 bases from J, with 18 bases in between. The CDR3 is CASRPPGESLTDTQYF. For the CDR3, the DNA is TGTGCCAGCAGGCCCCCCGGCGAGAGCCTCACAGATACGCAGTATTTT.

This clonotype showed up just a few times. V usage is TRBV7-6 and J usage is TRBJ2-7; TRBD2 matches at 14 bases. Trimming removed 1 base from V and 5 bases from J; junction bases left unmatched: 10. This CDR3 region has 18 residues. Germline V CDR1 and CDR2: SGHVS, FNYEAQ. The CDR3 loop is CASSLVRTSGGIVHEQYF. CDR3 nucleotide sequence: TGTGCCAGCAGCTTAGTCCGGACTAGCGGGGGGATAGTCCACGAGCAGTACTTC.

The rearrangement uses TRBV3-2 and TRBJ2-7. TRBV3-2 is given as a pseudogene. The CDR3 totals 15 residues. CDR3 sequence (DNA): TGTGCCAGCAAGGTGGCCAGGGAGTCTCCGTGGGAGCAGTACTTC. It encodes CASKVARESPWEQYF.

The CDR3 coding sequence is TGTGCCAGCAGCGAAGGATCATTGACAGGTCCTAATGAAAAACTGTTTTTT. This translates into CASSEGSLTGPNEKLFF. This sequence joins TRBV28 and TRBJ1-4, with D possibly TRBD1 on 6 matching bases. The germline V and J ends were trimmed by 6 bases and 3 bases, with 20 bases remaining between them. From germline, CDR1 is MDHEN and CDR2 SYDVKM. The CDR3 loop spans 17 amino acids.

This clonotype was counted at least ten times. The rearrangement joins TRBV27 to TRBJ2-7, with D possibly being TRBD1 (7 bases). Per germline, CDR1 MNHEY and CDR2 SMNVEV (reference sequence). CDR3 length: 13 residues. The V and J ends lost 6 bases and 11 bases respectively, with 20 bases between them. Here the CDR3 DNA reads TGTGCCAGCAGCCCATCAAGGACAGGCGGGAAGTACTTC. Its translation: CASSPSRTGGKYF.

This clonotype appeared many times. The gene calls are TRBV4-2 and TRBJ2-7, with D perhaps TRBD2 (6 bases). Germline V gene lookup returns CDR1 LGHNA and CDR2 YNFKEQ. Trimming cost V 3 bases and J 5 bases, with 17 bases left between them. This CDR3 spans 15 amino acids. The CDR3 is CASSQQVGTVDEQYF. The DNA for the CDR3 is TGTGCCAGCAGCCAGCAGGTCGGGACTGTGGACGAGCAGTACTTC.

The V call is TRBV4-3, the J call TRBJ2-4, with D perhaps being TRBD1 or TRBD2 (6 bases each). The CDR3 is made up of 19 amino acids. Germline lookup yields CDR1 LGHNA and CDR2 YSLEER. The germline V and J ends were trimmed by 0 bases and 7 bases, with 25 bases remaining between them. The CDR3 DNA sequence: TGCGCCAGCAGCCAAGAGACAACAGTAGGGGGACTGGGATGGAACATTCAGTACTTC. This gives the protein CASSQETTVGGLGWNIQYF.

The table lists this clonotype with a few counts. This chain uses TRBV14 with TRBJ2-1; D possibly corresponds to TRBD1 (6 bases). Deletions cut 1 base from V and 8 bases from J, with 15 bases between. The CDR3 is 15 amino acids. The germline gives CDR1 SGHDN, CDR2 FVKESK. CDR3 region: CASSQAQGSGYEQFF. CDR3 nucleotide sequence: TGTGCCAGCAGCCAAGCACAGGGTTCTGGGTATGAGCAGTTCTTC.

Of note for this clonotype: Given a much more abundant clone one base away, this may be a read error. The rearrangement joins TRBV2 to TRBJ2-1; D not resolved. The CDR3 is 13 residues long. Germline V CDR1 and CDR2: SNHLY, FYNNEI. The V gene lost 10 bases and the J gene lost 9 bases, with 19 bases spanning the gap. The CDR3 spells CATPGQEIGEQFF. The CDR3 bases are TGTGCCACCCCGGGTCAAGAGATCGGTGAGCAGTTCTTC.

This clonotype was observed at least ten times. The chain has TRBV6-1 and TRBJ2-7; no firm D call. This CDR3 region has 15 residues. Germline-derived CDR1 and CDR2 are MNHNS and SASEGT. The V and J ends lost 7 bases and 2 bases respectively, with 18 bases between them. The CDR3 here is CASKEYPFPTYEQYF. The CDR3 DNA follows: TGTGCCAGCAAAGAATACCCCTTTCCTACCTACGAGCAGTACTTC.

Details on this clonotype: One end of the junction varies from germline; a read error may be responsible. J is TRBJ2-7 and V is TRBV5-3; D tentatively fits TRBD1 or TRBD2 (5 bases each). TRBV5-3 is flagged as an ORF with uncertain function. CDR3 size: 15 residues. CDR3 DNA: TGTGCCAGCAGCTTGGGATTTGGGGGCTCCTACGAGCAGTACTTC. It codes for CASSLGFGGSYEQYF.

V usage is TRBV4-3 and J usage is TRBJ2-3, with 7 bases matching TRBD2. The CDR3 contains 16 residues. The V and J ends lost 0 bases and 1 base, in that order; junction bases with no gene match: 4. In germline, CDR1 is LGHNA, CDR2 YSLEER. CDR3 in amino acids: CASSQEQRGGTDTQYF. In DNA, the CDR3 is TGCGCCAGCAGCCAAGAACAACGGGGGGGCACAGATACGCAGTATTTT.

This clonotype appeared a few times. The V call is TRBV12-3 or TRBV12-4, the J call TRBJ2-7; D possibly corresponds to TRBD1 (5 bases). Between the trimmed V and J ends, which lost 0 bases and 4 bases, there was a span of 10 bases. The CDR3 contains 14 residues. CDR3 residues: CASSLALQGYEQYF. The CDR3 DNA sequence: TGTGCCAGCAGTTTAGCGCTCCAGGGTTACGAGCAGTACTTC.

Many counts were recorded for this clonotype. The chain joins TRBV5-1 to TRBJ2-5; 8 nucleotides align to TRBD1. J lost 0 bases, V lost 4 bases, and 11 bases had no gene match. The CDR3 is 17 amino acids. The V gene's germline CDR1 is SGHRS and CDR2 YFSETQ. CDR3 DNA sequence: TGCGCCAGCAGCGCAGCCTGGACAGGGATGTACCAAGAGACCCAGTACTTC. This codes for CASSAAWTGMYQETQYF.

This clonotype was detected ten times or more. The gene calls are TRBV20-1 and TRBJ2-7; 7 nucleotides match TRBD1. V lost 6 bases, J lost 7 bases, and 15 bases stayed unmatched. This CDR3 region has 14 residues. The germline gives CDR1 DFQATT, CDR2 SNEGSKA (reference sequence). CDR3 sequence reads: CSAPTGNNSWEQYF. The DNA for the CDR3 is TGCAGTGCGCCGACAGGGAATAACTCCTGGGAGCAGTACTTC.

V and J are TRBV27 and TRBJ2-7; TRBD1 is a possible D gene (5 bases). V was trimmed by 3 bases and J by 3 bases, leaving 12 bases between them. The CDR3 consists of 14 residues. Germline V lookup: CDR1 MNHEY, CDR2 SMNVEV (reference sequence). CDR3 nucleotides: TGTGCCAGCAGTTTCGCAGGGATCGGCTACGAGCAGTACTTC. Translating it yields CASSFAGIGYEQYF.

This clonotype was counted at least ten times. The chain carries TRBV5-1 and TRBJ1-4; D is perhaps TRBD1 (5 bases). The V gene's germline CDR1 is SGHRS and CDR2 YFSETQ. The CDR3 spans 15 residues. V was shortened by 1 base and J by 5 bases, with 12 bases between the two germline ends. Written as DNA, the CDR3 is TGCGCCAGCAGCTTGTCAAGGGGCGAAAATGAAAAACTGTTTTTT. Its protein product is CASSLSRGENEKLFF.

The rearrangement joins TRBV30 to TRBJ1-5; D uncertain. In germline, CDR1 is GTSNPN, CDR2 SVGIG (reference sequence). The CDR3 totals 13 residues. Trimming cost V 5 bases and J 8 bases, with 16 bases left between them. This CDR3 is CAWGLTSGEPQHF. Written as DNA, the CDR3 is TGTGCCTGGGGTCTCACCAGCGGGGAGCCCCAGCATTTT.

J is TRBJ1-6 and V is TRBV6-5; no reliable D call. Looked up from germline, CDR1 is MNHEY and CDR2 is SVGAGI. CDR3 length: 16 amino acids. The V end lost 6 bases, the J end lost 2 bases, and 14 bases lay between the germline ends. CDR3 nucleotides: TGTGCCAGCAGAAACGCCGTCGAAACCTATAATTCACCCCTCCACTTT. The encoded protein is CASRNAVETYNSPLHF.

The chain links TRBV27 to TRBJ1-1; D not resolved. Trimming stripped 5 bases from V and 3 bases from J, with 10 bases between. This CDR3 is built from 13 residues. Germline assignment: CDR1 MNHEY and CDR2 SMNVEV (reference sequence). The CDR3 sequence: CASSPFTDTEAFF. CDR3 sequence (DNA): TGTGCCAGCAGTCCCTTCACGGACACTGAAGCTTTCTTT.

The genes are TRBV12-2 and TRBJ2-7; the DNA was not compared with TRBD1, the D call given in the table. TRBV12-2 is noted as a pseudogene. This CDR3 region has 16 residues. This CDR3 is CASRLATGTGFREQYF. As DNA, the CDR3 is TGTGCAAGTCGCTTAGCTACCGGGACAGGGTTCCGCGAGCAGTACTTC.

This clonotype was seen at least ten times. The chain links TRBV29-1 to TRBJ2-1, with 12 positions matching TRBD2. V lost 1 base, J lost 9 bases, and 7 bases stayed unmatched. CDR1 is SQVTM and CDR2 is ANQGSEA in the germline V gene. This CDR3 contains 15 residues. The CDR3 sequence is CSVEARLAGVGEQFF. The CDR3 DNA follows: TGCAGCGTTGAAGCGAGACTAGCGGGAGTTGGTGAGCAGTTCTTC.

The chain recombines TRBV4-1 with TRBJ2-2, with D maybe TRBD2 (7 bases). V was cut by 3 bases and J by 6 bases, with 14 bases left in between. CDR1 MGHRA and CDR2 YSYEKL come from the germline V gene. CDR3 size: 15 residues. CDR3 nucleotides: TGCGCCAGCAGCCACGAGGGGGGGATGGCCGGGGAGCTGTTTTTT. Translating gives CASSHEGGMAGELFF.

CDR3: CASSSLAGWNEQFF. The CDR3 bases are TGTGCCAGCAGTTCACTAGCGGGATGGAATGAGCAGTTCTTC. J is TRBJ2-1 and V is TRBV6-6; 10 bases match TRBD2. V was clipped by 4 bases and J by 7 bases; unmatched bases: 4. In germline, CDR1 is MNHNY, CDR2 SVGAGI (reference sequence). This CDR3 region has 14 residues.

In the case of this clonotype: An end of the junction does not agree with germline; a read error may underlie this. The chain combines TRBV19 with TRBJ1-1; D is uncertain. Germline-derived CDR1 and CDR2 are LNHDA and SQIVND (reference sequence). The CDR3 extends over 13 amino acids. The CDR3 loop is CAGSISLNTEAFF. CDR3 sequence (DNA): TGTGCCGGTAGTATATCCCTCAACACTGAAGCTTTCTTT.

In this sample, this clonotype turned up a few times. The rearrangement joins TRBV4-3 to TRBJ2-1, with D perhaps assigned TRBD1 or TRBD2 (5 bases each). Germline V gene lookup returns CDR1 LGHNA and CDR2 YSLEER. CDR3 size: 17 residues. V gave up 0 bases and J gave up 6 bases, with 18 bases separating them. The CDR3 sequence is CASSQDFPTGRVNEQFF. DNA for the CDR3: TGCGCCAGCAGCCAAGATTTCCCCACGGGACGGGTCAATGAGCAGTTCTTC.